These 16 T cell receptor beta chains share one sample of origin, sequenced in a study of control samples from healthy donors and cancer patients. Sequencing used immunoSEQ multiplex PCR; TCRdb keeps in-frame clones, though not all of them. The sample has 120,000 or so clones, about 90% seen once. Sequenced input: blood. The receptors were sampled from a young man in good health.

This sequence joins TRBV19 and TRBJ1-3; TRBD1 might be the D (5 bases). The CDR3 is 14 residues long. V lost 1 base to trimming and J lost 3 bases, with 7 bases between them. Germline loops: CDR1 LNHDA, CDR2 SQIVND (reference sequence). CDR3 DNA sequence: TGTGCCAGTAGTATAGTGGGGGTTGGAAACACCATATATTTT. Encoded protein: CASSIVGVGNTIYF.

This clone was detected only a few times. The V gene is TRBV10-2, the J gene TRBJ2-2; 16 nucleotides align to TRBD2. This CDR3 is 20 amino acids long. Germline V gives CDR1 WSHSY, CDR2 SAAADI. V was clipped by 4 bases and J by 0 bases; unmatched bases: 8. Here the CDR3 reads CASSGNPGLAGGTNTGELFF. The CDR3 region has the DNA TGCGCCAGCAGTGGCAATCCGGGACTAGCGGGAGGGACGAACACCGGGGAGCTGTTTTTT.

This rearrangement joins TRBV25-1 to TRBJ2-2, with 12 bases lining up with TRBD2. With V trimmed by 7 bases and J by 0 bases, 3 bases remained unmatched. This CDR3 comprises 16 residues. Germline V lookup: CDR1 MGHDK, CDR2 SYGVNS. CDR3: CASTRTSGTNTGELFF. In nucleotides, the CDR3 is TGTGCCAGCACTCGGACTAGCGGGACGAACACCGGGGAGCTGTTTTTT.

The CDR3 here is CASSYSTDSGPQHF. CDR3 nucleotide sequence: TGTGCCAGCAGTTACTCGACAGACTCGGGGCCCCAGCATTTT. The chain joins TRBV6-5 to TRBJ1-5; weak D call: TRBD1 (5 bases). The V gene lost 0 bases and the J gene lost 9 bases, with 12 bases spanning the gap. The CDR3 length is 14 residues. Germline-derived CDR1 and CDR2 are MNHEY and SVGAGI.

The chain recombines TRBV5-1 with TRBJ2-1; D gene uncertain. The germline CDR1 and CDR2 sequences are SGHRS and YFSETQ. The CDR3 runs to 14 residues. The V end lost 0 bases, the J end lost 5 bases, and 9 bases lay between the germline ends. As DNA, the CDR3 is TGCGCCAGCAGCTTGGAGAGCCGCGACAATGAGCAGTTCTTC. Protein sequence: CASSLESRDNEQFF.

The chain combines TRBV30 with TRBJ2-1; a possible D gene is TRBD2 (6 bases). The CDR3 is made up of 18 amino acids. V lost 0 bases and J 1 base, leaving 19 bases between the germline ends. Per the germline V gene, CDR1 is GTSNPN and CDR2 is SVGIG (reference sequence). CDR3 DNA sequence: TGTGCCTGGAGTGTACTTGAAATCGGCGGGGTATCCTACAATGAGCAGTTCTTC. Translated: CAWSVLEIGGVSYNEQFF.

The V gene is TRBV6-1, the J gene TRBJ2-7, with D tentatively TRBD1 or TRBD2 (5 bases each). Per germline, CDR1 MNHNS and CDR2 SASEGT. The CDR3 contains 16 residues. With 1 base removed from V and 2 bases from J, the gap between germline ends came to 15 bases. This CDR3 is CASSEGWGKRPYEQYF. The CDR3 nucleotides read TGTGCCAGCAGTGAAGGATGGGGGAAGCGGCCCTACGAGCAGTACTTC.

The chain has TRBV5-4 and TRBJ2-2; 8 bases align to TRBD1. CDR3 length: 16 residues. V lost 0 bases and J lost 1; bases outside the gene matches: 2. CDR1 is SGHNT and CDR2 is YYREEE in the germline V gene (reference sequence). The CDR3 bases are TGTGCCAGCAGCTTGGGCGGGACAGGGAACACCGGGGAGCTGTTTTTT. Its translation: CASSLGGTGNTGELFF. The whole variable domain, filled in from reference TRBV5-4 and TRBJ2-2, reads ETGVTQSPTHLIKTRGQQVTLRCSSQSGHNTVSWYQQALGQGPQFIFQYYREEENGRGNFPPRFSGLQFPNYSSELNVNALELDDSALYLCASSLGGTGNTGELFFGEGSRLTVL.

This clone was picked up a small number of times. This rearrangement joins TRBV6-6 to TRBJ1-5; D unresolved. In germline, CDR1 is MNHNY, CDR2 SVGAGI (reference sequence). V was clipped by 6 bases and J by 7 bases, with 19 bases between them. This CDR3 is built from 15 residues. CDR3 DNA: TGTGCCAGCAGCCCCTCGGAGACGGGTGAGCAGCCCCAGCATTTT. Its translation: CASSPSETGEQPQHF.

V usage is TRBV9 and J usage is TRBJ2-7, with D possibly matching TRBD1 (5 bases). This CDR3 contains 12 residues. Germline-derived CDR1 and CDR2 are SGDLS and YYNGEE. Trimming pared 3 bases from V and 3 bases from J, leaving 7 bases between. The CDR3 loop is CASSAGNYEQYF. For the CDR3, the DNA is TGTGCCAGCAGCGCAGGGAACTACGAGCAGTACTTC.

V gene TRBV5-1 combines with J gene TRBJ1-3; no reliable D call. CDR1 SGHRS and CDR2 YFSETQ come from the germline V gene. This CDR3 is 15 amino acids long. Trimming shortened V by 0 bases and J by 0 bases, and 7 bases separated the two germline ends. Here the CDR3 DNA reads TGCGCCAGCAGCTTGGTAGCTCTCTCTGGAAACACCATATATTTT. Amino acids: CASSLVALSGNTIYF.

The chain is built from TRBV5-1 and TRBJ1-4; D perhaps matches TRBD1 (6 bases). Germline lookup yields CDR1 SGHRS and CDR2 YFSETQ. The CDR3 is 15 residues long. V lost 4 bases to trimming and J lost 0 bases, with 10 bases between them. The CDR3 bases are TGCGCCAGCAGCGCGGACAGCCCAACTAATGAAAAACTGTTTTTT. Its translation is CASSADSPTNEKLFF.

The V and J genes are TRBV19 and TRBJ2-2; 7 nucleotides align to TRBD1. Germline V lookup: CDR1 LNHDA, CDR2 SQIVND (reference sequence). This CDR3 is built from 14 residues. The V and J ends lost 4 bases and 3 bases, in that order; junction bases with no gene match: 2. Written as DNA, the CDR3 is TGTGCCAGTAGTAGAGACAGGGACACCGGGGAGCTGTTTTTT. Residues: CASSRDRDTGELFF.

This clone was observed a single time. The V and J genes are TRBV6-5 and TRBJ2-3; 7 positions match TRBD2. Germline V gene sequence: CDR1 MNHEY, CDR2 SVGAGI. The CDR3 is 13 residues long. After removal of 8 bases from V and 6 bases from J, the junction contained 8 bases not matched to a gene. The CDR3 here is CASQGGNSDTQYF. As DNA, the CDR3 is TGTGCCAGCCAGGGAGGGAATTCGGATACGCAGTATTTT.

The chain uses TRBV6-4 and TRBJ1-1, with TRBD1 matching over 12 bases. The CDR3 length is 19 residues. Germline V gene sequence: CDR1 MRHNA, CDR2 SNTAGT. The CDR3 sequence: CAQLTKNGTGGEMYTEAFF. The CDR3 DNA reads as TGTGCACAACTAACCAAAAACGGGACAGGGGGCGAGATGTACACTGAAGCTTTCTTT.

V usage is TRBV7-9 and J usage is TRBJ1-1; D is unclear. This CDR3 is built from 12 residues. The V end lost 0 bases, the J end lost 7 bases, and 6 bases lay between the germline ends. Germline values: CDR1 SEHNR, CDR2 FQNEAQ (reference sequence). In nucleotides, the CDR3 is TGTGCCAGCAGCTTAGCCGGTTATGAAGCTTTCTTT. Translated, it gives CASSLAGYEAFF.